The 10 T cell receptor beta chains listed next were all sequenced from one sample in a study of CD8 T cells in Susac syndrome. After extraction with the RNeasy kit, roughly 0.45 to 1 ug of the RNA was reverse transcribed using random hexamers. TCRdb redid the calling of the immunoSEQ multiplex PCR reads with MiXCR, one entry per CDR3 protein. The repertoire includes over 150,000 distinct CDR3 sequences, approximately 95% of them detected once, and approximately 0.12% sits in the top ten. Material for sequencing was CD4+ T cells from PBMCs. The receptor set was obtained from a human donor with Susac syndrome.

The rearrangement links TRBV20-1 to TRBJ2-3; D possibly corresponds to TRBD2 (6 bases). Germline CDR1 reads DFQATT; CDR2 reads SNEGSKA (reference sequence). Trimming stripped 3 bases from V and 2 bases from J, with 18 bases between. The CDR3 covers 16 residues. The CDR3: CSASSTGTSTTDTQYF. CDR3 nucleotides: TGCAGTGCTAGTTCAACCGGGACTTCTACCACAGATACGCAGTATTTT.

CDR3 region: CASSPPGTGLAKNIQYF. The CDR3, as DNA: TGTGCCAGCTCACCACCGGGTACAGGATTAGCCAAAAACATTCAGTACTTC. This rearrangement joins TRBV18 to TRBJ2-4; possible D gene TRBD1, 5 bases. The CDR3 spans 17 residues. The germline gives CDR1 KGHSH, CDR2 LQKENI. V dropped 0 bases and J dropped 0 bases, with 12 bases sitting between them.

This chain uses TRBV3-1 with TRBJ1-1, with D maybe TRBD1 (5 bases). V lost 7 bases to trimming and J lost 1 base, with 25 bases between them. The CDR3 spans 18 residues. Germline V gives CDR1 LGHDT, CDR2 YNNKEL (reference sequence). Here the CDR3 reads CASTLGGISAVGNTEAFF. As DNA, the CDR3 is TGTGCCAGCACCCTCGGGGGGATAAGCGCCGTAGGGAACACTGAAGCTTTCTTT. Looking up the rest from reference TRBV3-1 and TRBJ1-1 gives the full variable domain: DTAVSQTPKYLVTQMGNDKSIKCEQNLGHDTMYWYKQDSKKFLKIMFSYNNKELIINETVPNRFSPKSPDKAHLNLHINSLELGDSAVYFCASTLGGISAVGNTEAFFGQGTRLTVV.

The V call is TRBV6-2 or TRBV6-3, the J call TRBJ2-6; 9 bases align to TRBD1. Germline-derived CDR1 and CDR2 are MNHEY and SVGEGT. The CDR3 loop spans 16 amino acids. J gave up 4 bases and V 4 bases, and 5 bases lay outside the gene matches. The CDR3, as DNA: TGTGCCAGCAGTTTGGACAGGGGCTTAGGGGCCAACGTCCTGACTTTC. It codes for CASSLDRGLGANVLTF.

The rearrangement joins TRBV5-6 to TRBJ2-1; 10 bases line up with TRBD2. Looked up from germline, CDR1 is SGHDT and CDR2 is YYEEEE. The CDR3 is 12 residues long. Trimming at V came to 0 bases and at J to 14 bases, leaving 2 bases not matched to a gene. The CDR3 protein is CASSLGAGGEFF. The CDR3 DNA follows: TGTGCCAGCAGCTTGGGAGCGGGGGGGGAGTTCTTC.

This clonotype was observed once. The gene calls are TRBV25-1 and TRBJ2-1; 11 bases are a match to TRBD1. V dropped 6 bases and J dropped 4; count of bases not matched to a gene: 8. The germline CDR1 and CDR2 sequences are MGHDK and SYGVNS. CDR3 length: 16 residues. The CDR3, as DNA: TGTGCCAGCAGGGGGTTAGGACAGGGGGCGTACAATGAGCAGTTCTTC. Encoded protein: CASRGLGQGAYNEQFF.

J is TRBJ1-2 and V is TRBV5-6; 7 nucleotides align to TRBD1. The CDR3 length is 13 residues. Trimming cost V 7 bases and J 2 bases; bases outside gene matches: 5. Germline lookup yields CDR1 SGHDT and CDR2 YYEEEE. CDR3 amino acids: CASHSGGNYGYTF. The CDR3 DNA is TGTGCCAGCCACTCAGGGGGAAACTATGGCTACACCTTC. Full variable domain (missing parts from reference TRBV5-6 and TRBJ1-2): DAGVTQSPTHLIKTRGQQVTLRCSPKSGHDTVSWYQQALGQGPQFIFQYYEEEERQRGNFPDRFSGHQFPNYSSELNVNALLLGDSALYLCASHSGGNYGYTFGSGTRLTVV.

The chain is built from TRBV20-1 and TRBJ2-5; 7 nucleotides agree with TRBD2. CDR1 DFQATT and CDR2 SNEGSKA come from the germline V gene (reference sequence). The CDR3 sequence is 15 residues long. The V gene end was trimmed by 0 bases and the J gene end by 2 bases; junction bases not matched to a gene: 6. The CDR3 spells CSARDWERGQETQYF. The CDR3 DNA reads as TGCAGTGCTAGAGATTGGGAGCGGGGACAAGAGACCCAGTACTTC.

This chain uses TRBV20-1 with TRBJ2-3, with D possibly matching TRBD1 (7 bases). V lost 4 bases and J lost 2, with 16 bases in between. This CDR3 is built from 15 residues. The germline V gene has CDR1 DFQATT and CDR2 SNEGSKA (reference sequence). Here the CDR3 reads CSAKKQGTDTDTQYF. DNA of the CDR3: TGCAGTGCTAAAAAACAGGGGACTGACACAGATACGCAGTATTTT.

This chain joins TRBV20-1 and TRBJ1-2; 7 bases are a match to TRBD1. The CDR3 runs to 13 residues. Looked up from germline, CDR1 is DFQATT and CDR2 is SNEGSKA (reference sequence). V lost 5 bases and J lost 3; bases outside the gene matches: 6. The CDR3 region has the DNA TGCAGTGCTCCCGGGACAGAGGACTATGGCTACACCTTC. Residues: CSAPGTEDYGYTF.